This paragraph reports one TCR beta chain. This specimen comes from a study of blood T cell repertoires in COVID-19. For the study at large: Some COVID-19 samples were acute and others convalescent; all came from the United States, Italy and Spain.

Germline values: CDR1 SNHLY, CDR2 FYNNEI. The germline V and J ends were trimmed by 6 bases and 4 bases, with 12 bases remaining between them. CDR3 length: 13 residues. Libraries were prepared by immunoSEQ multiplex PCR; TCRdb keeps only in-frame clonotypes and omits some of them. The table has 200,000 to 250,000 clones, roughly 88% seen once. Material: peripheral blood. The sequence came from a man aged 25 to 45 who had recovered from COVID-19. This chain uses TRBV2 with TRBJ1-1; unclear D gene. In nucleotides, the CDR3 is TGTGCCAGCAGCAAGGTGACAAGCACTGAAGCTTTCTTT. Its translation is CASSKVTSTEAFF.